Presented here are 30 T cell receptor beta chains from one specimen sequenced in a study of blood T cell repertoires in COVID-19. This table comes from immunoSEQ multiplex PCR, and its TCRdb copy is limited to in-frame clones, with some not included. Of about 180,000 clones detected, nearly 90% appear once; the ten largest clones hold 1.5% to 2%. Specimen: peripheral blood. These receptor sequences come from a man aged 18 to 29 who had recovered from COVID-19.

In DNA form, the CDR3 reads TGTGCCAGCAGTGATGCCCTCGCAGGCCTTAGTGAAAAACTGTTTTTT. Its protein product is CASSDALAGLSEKLFF. The chain joins TRBV2 to TRBJ1-4; D is undetermined. CDR3 length: 16 amino acids. Germline V lookup: CDR1 SNHLY, CDR2 FYNNEI. Trimming removed 3 bases at V and 7 bases at J, with 18 bases between.

The CDR3 region has the DNA TGCGCCAGCAGCTTGGAGACAGGGTCAGATACGCAGTATTTT. This codes for CASSLETGSDTQYF. The V call is TRBV5-1, the J call TRBJ2-3; 7 bases line up with TRBD1. Per germline, CDR1 SGHRS and CDR2 YFSETQ. After removal of 0 bases from V and 4 bases from J, the junction contained 2 bases not matched to a gene. The CDR3 sequence is 14 residues long.

The CDR3 region has the DNA TGTGCCTCAGGTCCCCTTGGGCTAGCGGGCTCCTACGAGCAGTACTTC. It translates to CASGPLGLAGSYEQYF. The chain combines TRBV10-3 with TRBJ2-7, with 8 positions matching TRBD2. V trimming: 11 bases; J trimming: 0 bases; junction bases outside the gene matches: 15. This CDR3 has 16 amino acids. Germline-derived CDR1 and CDR2 are ENHRY and SYGVKD.

Here the CDR3 DNA reads TGTGCCAGCAGCTTCGGGGAAGATGGCTACACCTTC. Translated, it gives CASSFGEDGYTF. This chain joins TRBV5-4 and TRBJ1-2, with unresolved D. Trimming left V 2 bases short and J 6 bases short, with 8 bases between. Germline V lookup: CDR1 SGHNT, CDR2 YYREEE (reference sequence). This CDR3 has 12 amino acids.

The genes are TRBV6-1 and TRBJ1-1; tentative D call: TRBD1 (5 bases). V shed 1 base and J shed 11 bases, with 14 bases lying between them. CDR3 length: 13 residues. The germline V gene encodes CDR1 MNHNS and CDR2 SASEGT. In nucleotides, the CDR3 is TGTGCCAGCAGTGAAGGTCGGGCAGGGAAGGCTTTCTTT. This gives the protein CASSEGRAGKAFF.

This sequence joins TRBV6-5 and TRBJ1-1; 10 bases are shared with TRBD1. After removal of 2 bases from V and 4 bases from J, the junction contained 7 bases not matched to a gene. The CDR3 contains 16 residues. The germline V gene has CDR1 MNHEY and CDR2 SVGAGI. The CDR3: CASSYLGQGIPTEAFF. DNA for the CDR3: TGTGCCAGCAGTTACCTGGGACAGGGGATCCCCACTGAAGCTTTCTTT.

This clone was seen a single time. This chain links TRBV4-3 with TRBJ1-6; no definite D call. Germline V gene sequence: CDR1 LGHNA, CDR2 YSLEER. Trimming pared 0 bases from V and 0 bases from J, leaving 9 bases between. CDR3 length: 17 amino acids. DNA for the CDR3: TGCGCCAGCAGCCAAGAAGCGAAGAGCTCCTATAATTCACCCCTCCACTTT. This sequence encodes CASSQEAKSSYNSPLHF.

This chain connects TRBV5-4 to TRBJ1-3, with TRBD1 matching 8 bases. Germline values: CDR1 SGHNT, CDR2 YYREEE (reference sequence). The length of the CDR3 is 13 residues. V shed 4 bases, J shed 7 bases, and the junction held 4 bases outside the gene matches. The CDR3 sequence is CASSETGENTIYF. The CDR3 DNA reads TGTGCCAGCAGCGAGACAGGGGAGAACACCATATATTTT.

The J gene is TRBJ2-3, the V gene TRBV28, with TRBD2 matching 12 bases. After removal of 5 bases from V and 0 bases from J, the junction contained 9 bases not matched to a gene. The germline V gene has CDR1 MDHEN and CDR2 SYDVKM. The CDR3 consists of 18 residues. CDR3 nucleotide sequence: TGTGCCAGCAGTGCGGGGACTAGCGGGCGATCTAGCACAGATACGCAGTATTTT. Protein sequence: CASSAGTSGRSSTDTQYF.

The chain couples TRBV28 to TRBJ1-5, with 7 bases that match TRBD1. Germline V gene lookup returns CDR1 MDHEN and CDR2 SYDVKM. The CDR3 is made up of 15 amino acids. The J segment lost 2 bases and the V segment lost 2 bases, leaving 3 bases of the junction unmatched. CDR3 nucleotides: TGTGCCAGCAGTTTAGTTACAGGGGGCAATCAGCCCCAGCATTTT. As protein: CASSLVTGGNQPQHF. Full variable domain (missing parts from reference TRBV28 and TRBJ1-5): DVKVTQSSRYLVKRTGEKVFLECVQDMDHENMFWYRQDPGLGLRLIYFSYDVKMKEKGDIPEGYSVSREKKERFSLILESASTNQTSMYLCASSLVTGGNQPQHFGDGTRLSIL.

This chain joins TRBV28 and TRBJ2-1, with 13 bases aligning to TRBD2. Trimming took 5 bases from V and 10 from J; bases not matched to a gene: 5. This CDR3 has 14 residues. Germline CDR1 and CDR2: MDHEN and SYDVKM. The CDR3 DNA reads as TGTGCCAGCAGTCCGGGACTAGCGGGACCGGAGCAGTTCTTC. Protein: CASSPGLAGPEQFF.

V usage is TRBV5-1 and J usage is TRBJ1-4; D remains ambiguous. The CDR3 has 13 amino acids. CDR1 is SGHRS, CDR2 YFSETQ, per germline. The ends were cut back, 3 bases at V and 7 bases at J, with 10 bases in the middle. As DNA, the CDR3 is TGCGCCAGCAGCTCGTCCTGGGCTGAAAAACTGTTTTTT. It encodes CASSSSWAEKLFF. Complete variable domain (other parts from reference TRBV5-1 and TRBJ1-4): KAGVTQTPRYLIKTRGQQVTLSCSPISGHRSVSWYQQTPGQGLQFLFEYFSETQRNKGNFPGRFSGRQFSNSRSEMNVSTLELGDSALYLCASSSSWAEKLFFGSGTQLSVL.

The chain carries TRBV5-5 and TRBJ2-1, with TRBD2 identical over 9 bases. The J segment lost 6 bases and the V segment lost 0 bases, leaving 4 bases of the junction unmatched. This CDR3 has 15 residues. Germline loops: CDR1 SGHKS, CDR2 YYEKEE (reference sequence). CDR3 nucleotides: TGTGCCAGCAGCTTGGGACTAGCGGAAGGCAATGAGCAGTTCTTC. Protein sequence: CASSLGLAEGNEQFF.

The chain couples TRBV19 to TRBJ1-5, with a tentative D call TRBD1 (5 bases). The V and J ends lost 3 bases and 2 bases respectively, with 11 bases between them. This CDR3 contains 15 residues. Germline V CDR1 and CDR2: LNHDA, SQIVND (reference sequence). CDR3 coding DNA: TGTGCCAGTAGTATCGTCCAGGGTGGCAATCAGCCCCAGCATTTT. Amino acid sequence: CASSIVQGGNQPQHF.

The rearrangement links TRBV6-5 to TRBJ2-5, with D unresolved. V was pared by 3 bases and J by 7 bases, with 12 bases between. The germline V gene has CDR1 MNHEY and CDR2 SVGAGI. The CDR3 contains 13 residues. CDR3 region: CASSYAVQRTQYF. The CDR3 bases are TGTGCCAGCAGTTATGCAGTCCAACGGACCCAGTACTTC.

The chain employs TRBV28 and TRBJ2-3, with D possibly being TRBD1 (6 bases). CDR3 length equals 14 residues. CDR1 is MDHEN, CDR2 SYDVKM, per germline. Trimming removed 10 bases at V and 0 bases at J, with 14 bases between. CDR3 DNA sequence: TGTGCCACTTTAGGGGGACCTAGCACAGATACGCAGTATTTT. It is translated as CATLGGPSTDTQYF.

The V and J genes are TRBV27 and TRBJ2-7, with D possibly TRBD1 on 5 matching bases. V lost 1 base and J 0 bases, leaving 16 bases between the germline ends. This CDR3 is built from 17 residues. Germline CDR1 MNHEY, CDR2 SMNVEV (reference sequence). The CDR3 coding sequence is TGTGCCAGCAGTTTATGGGGTGGGGCTAAGAGCTCCTACGAGCAGTACTTC. Encoded protein: CASSLWGGAKSSYEQYF.

This chain links TRBV6-1 with TRBJ2-2, with D perhaps matching TRBD2 (5 bases). Trimming stripped 4 bases from V and 8 bases from J, with 26 bases between. Germline CDR1 is MNHNS and CDR2 is SASEGT. The CDR3 covers 18 residues. The CDR3 DNA reads as TGTGCCAGCAGTGTGACCGGGGAACGGGCTTGGGTATCTGGGGAGCTGTTTTTT. Translating it yields CASSVTGERAWVSGELFF.

This chain connects TRBV7-9 to TRBJ1-2; possibly TRBD1 for D (6 bases). CDR3 length: 14 amino acids. Between the trimmed V and J ends, which lost 5 bases and 8 bases, there was a span of 18 bases. Germline V lookup: CDR1 SEHNR, CDR2 FQNEAQ (reference sequence). DNA for the CDR3: TGTGCCAGCAGCGAACAACAGGGTTGGGACGGCTACACCTTC. Amino acids: CASSEQQGWDGYTF.

This chain uses TRBV12-5 with TRBJ1-2; a possible D gene is TRBD1 (5 bases). The length of the CDR3 is 14 residues. With 1 base removed from V and 6 bases from J, the gap between germline ends came to 12 bases. Germline lookup yields CDR1 LGHNT and CDR2 FRNRAP. CDR3 bases: TGTGCTAGTGGTTTGGCCCAGGGACTTGATGGCTACACCTTC. Amino acids: CASGLAQGLDGYTF.

The genes are TRBV30 and TRBJ1-3; 7 positions match TRBD1. Trimming at V came to 2 bases and at J to 1 base, leaving 20 bases not matched to a gene. This CDR3 spans 20 amino acids. Germline V gene lookup returns CDR1 GTSNPN and CDR2 SVGIG (reference sequence). The CDR3 DNA follows: TGTGCCTGGAGTAGGACCCGGACAGGAGGAGGCCTTGGGTCTGGAAACACCATATATTTT. Amino acids: CAWSRTRTGGGLGSGNTIYF.

V and J are TRBV28 and TRBJ1-1; unclear D gene. V lost 2 bases, J lost 1 base, and 14 bases lay in between. Germline V gene data show CDR1 as MDHEN and CDR2 as SYDVKM. This CDR3 spans 16 amino acids. Written as DNA, the CDR3 is TGTGCCAGCAGTTTAAGAATGAGGGCAAGGAACACTGAAGCTTTCTTT. Translating it yields CASSLRMRARNTEAFF.

Only a few counts were recorded for this clone. This chain connects TRBV24-1 to TRBJ1-3; 7 bases map to TRBD1. Germline V gene sequence: CDR1 KGHDR, CDR2 SFDVKD. CDR3 length: 18 amino acids. After removal of 1 base from V and 3 bases from J, the junction contained 11 bases not matched to a gene. CDR3 DNA sequence: TGTGCCACCAGTGATTTTTTTTCGGAGGGGGCGAGTGGAAACACCATATATTTT. Amino acids: CATSDFFSEGASGNTIYF.

The chain is built from TRBV2 and TRBJ2-7; 7 bases are shared with TRBD2. The J segment lost 3 bases and the V segment lost 5 bases, leaving 7 bases of the junction unmatched. The germline V gene encodes CDR1 SNHLY and CDR2 FYNNEI. The length of the CDR3 is 14 residues. The CDR3 nucleotides are TGTGCCAGCAGTACACGGACTAGTGACTACGAGCAGTACTTC. The encoded protein is CASSTRTSDYEQYF. The variable domain in full, completed from reference TRBV2 and TRBJ2-7, reads EPEVTQTPSHQVTQMGQEVILRCVPISNHLYFYWYRQILGQKVEFLVSFYNNEISEKSEIFDDQFSVERPDGSNFTLKIRSTKLEDSAMYFCASSTRTSDYEQYFGPGTRLTVT.

The chain combines TRBV7-2 with TRBJ2-3, with D possibly matching TRBD1 (5 bases). From germline, CDR1 is SGHTA and CDR2 FQGNSA. Trimming removed 3 bases from V and 4 bases from J, with 17 bases in between. There are 16 residues in the CDR3. The CDR3 sequence is CASSFTGPAVPDTQYF. The DNA for the CDR3 is TGTGCCAGCAGCTTTACAGGTCCCGCGGTCCCAGATACGCAGTATTTT.

The chain links TRBV3-1 (or the pseudogene TRBV3-2) to TRBJ1-1; D gene ambiguous. The CDR3 spans 18 residues. Trimming pared 0 bases from V and 3 bases from J, leaving 20 bases between. CDR1 is LGHDT, CDR2 YNNKEL, per germline (reference sequence). The CDR3 coding sequence is TGTGCCAGCAGCCAAGAGACGGAGCAGCCGCGGCCATACACTGAAGCTTTCTTT. The encoded protein is CASSQETEQPRPYTEAFF.

The chain couples TRBV4-3 to TRBJ2-2; 7 nucleotides align to TRBD2. The CDR3 length is 17 residues. With V trimmed by 1 base and J by 5 bases, 10 bases remained unmatched. Germline V gene sequence: CDR1 LGHNA, CDR2 YSLEER. The CDR3 loop reads CASSQAGRVLGTGELFF. In DNA form, the CDR3 reads TGCGCCAGCAGCCAAGCGGGGAGGGTTTTAGGTACCGGGGAGCTGTTTTTT.

CDR3 nucleotide sequence: TGTGCCAGCAGTTGGGACTACACCGGGGAGCTGTTTTTT. Translating gives CASSWDYTGELFF. This rearrangement joins TRBV6-5 to TRBJ2-2; tentative D call: TRBD2 (6 bases). This CDR3 has 13 amino acids. The V end was cut by 4 bases, the J end by 3 bases, with 6 bases between. Germline V gene data show CDR1 as MNHEY and CDR2 as SVGAGI.

The rearrangement uses TRBV5-1 and TRBJ2-7, with a weak D call TRBD1 (5 bases). CDR1 is SGHRS, CDR2 YFSETQ, per germline. Trimming removed 8 bases from V and 1 base from J, with 13 bases in between. The CDR3 covers 13 residues. The CDR3 spells CASRDSLSYEQYF. Written as DNA, the CDR3 is TGCGCCAGTAGAGACAGCCTATCCTACGAGCAGTACTTC.

The chain recombines TRBV27 with TRBJ2-2; TRBD2 matches at 8 bases. J gave up 4 bases and V 6 bases, and 4 bases lay outside the gene matches. Looked up from germline, CDR1 is MNHEY and CDR2 is SMNVEV (reference sequence). This CDR3 region has 14 residues. The CDR3 reads CASSGRGGTGELFF. CDR3 DNA sequence: TGTGCCAGCAGCGGGAGGGGTGGCACCGGGGAGCTGTTTTTT.